This is a list of T cell receptor beta chains from one sample in a study of post-analysis software for immune sequencing data. TCRdb re-analysed the PCR reads in MiXCR, keeping a single row per CDR3 protein. The sample lists about 430,000 distinct CDR3 sequences; roughly 38% were seen once. Sequenced: blood. The receptors here all came from a girl aged 2 to 10 with multiple sclerosis. CDR3s include the opening cysteine and the closing phenylalanine or tryptophan. A D gene is named only where the DNA matches it firmly. Only some rows state a clone size, as once, few, many or a class for expanded clones.

cdr3_nt: TGTGCCAGCAGCCTAACCGGGACGCCCCTCTTCGAGCAGTACTTC
cdr3_aa: CASSLTGTPLFEQYF
d_call: .
clone_size: few
v_call: TRBV28
cdr3_length: 15
j_call: TRBJ2-7

cdr3_nt: TGTGCCAGCACCCTAAACAAAGAGACCCAGTACTTC
cdr3_aa: CASTLNKETQYF
d_call: .
clone_size: .
v_call: TRBV7-2
cdr3_length: 12
j_call: TRBJ2-5

cdr3_nt: TGCAGCGGAAGCGGGGTTCAAGAGACCCAGTACTTC
cdr3_aa: CSGSGVQETQYF
d_call: TRBD2
clone_size: .
v_call: TRBV29-1
cdr3_length: 12
j_call: TRBJ2-5

cdr3_nt: TGTGCCAGCAGTCCTACAGGGTTTAGGTACAATGAGCAGTTCTTC
cdr3_aa: CASSPTGFRYNEQFF
d_call: .
clone_size: .
v_call: TRBV28
cdr3_length: 15
j_call: TRBJ2-1

cdr3_nt: TGCGCCAGCAGCTGGGGACAGTCCTACGAGCAGTACTTC
cdr3_aa: CASSWGQSYEQYF
d_call: TRBD1
clone_size: .
v_call: TRBV5-1
cdr3_length: 13
j_call: TRBJ2-7

cdr3_nt: TGCAGCGTTGGGGTCGGGCCTAACTCCTACAATGAGCAGTTCTTC
cdr3_aa: CSVGVGPNSYNEQFF
d_call: .
clone_size: once
v_call: TRBV29-1
cdr3_length: 15
j_call: TRBJ2-1

cdr3_nt: TGTGCCACCAGTGAGCGGACAGCTTACGAGCAGTACTTC
cdr3_aa: CATSERTAYEQYF
d_call: .
clone_size: .
v_call: TRBV24-1
cdr3_length: 13
j_call: TRBJ2-7

cdr3_nt: TGTGCCAGCAGTTTGCCCCCCGGACAGGGTTCTGGCTACACCTTC
cdr3_aa: CASSLPPGQGSGYTF
d_call: TRBD1
clone_size: .
v_call: TRBV28
cdr3_length: 15
j_call: TRBJ1-2

cdr3_nt: TGCAGTGCTCGACTGAGCGGAAGCACAGATACGCAGTATTTT
cdr3_aa: CSARLSGSTDTQYF
d_call: .
clone_size: .
v_call: TRBV20-1
cdr3_length: 14
j_call: TRBJ2-3

cdr3_nt: TGTGCCAGCAGCAACGTAATGAACACTGAAGCTTTCTTT
cdr3_aa: CASSNVMNTEAFF
d_call: .
clone_size: .
v_call: TRBV5-5
cdr3_length: 13
j_call: TRBJ1-1

cdr3_nt: TGTGCCAGCTCACCATATCTTTCTAATGAGCAGTTCTTC
cdr3_aa: CASSPYLSNEQFF
d_call: .
clone_size: .
v_call: TRBV18
cdr3_length: 13
j_call: TRBJ2-1

cdr3_nt: TGTGCCAGCAGCTTATTGGGGTCGGGATGGACCCAGCATTTT
cdr3_aa: CASSLLGSGWTQHF
d_call: .
clone_size: .
v_call: TRBV7-8
cdr3_length: 14
j_call: TRBJ1-5

cdr3_nt: TGTGCCAGCAGCAGTACGCGGTTTCGGGAAAAACTGTTTTTT
cdr3_aa: CASSSTRFREKLFF
d_call: .
clone_size: few
v_call: TRBV7-9
cdr3_length: 14
j_call: TRBJ1-4

cdr3_nt: TGTGCCAGCAGTTACGGGGGGGGGTCCTATAATTCACCCCTCCACTTT
cdr3_aa: CASSYGGGSYNSPLHF
d_call: .
clone_size: .
v_call: TRBV28
cdr3_length: 16
j_call: TRBJ1-6

cdr3_nt: TGTGCCAGCAGTTTCCCCAGGAGGTTGGTCAAACCAGATACGCAGTATTTT
cdr3_aa: CASSFPRRLVKPDTQYF
d_call: .
clone_size: .
v_call: TRBV28
cdr3_length: 17
j_call: TRBJ2-3

cdr3_nt: TGTGCCAGCAGAGCCCTAGTTAGGGCTAGCACAGATACGCAGTATTTT
cdr3_aa: CASRALVRASTDTQYF
d_call: .
clone_size: few
v_call: TRBV6-6
cdr3_length: 16
j_call: TRBJ2-3

cdr3_nt: TGCAGCGTTGAAGAACTCAGCACAGATACGCAGTATTTT
cdr3_aa: CSVEELSTDTQYF
d_call: .
clone_size: .
v_call: TRBV29-1
cdr3_length: 13
j_call: TRBJ2-3

cdr3_nt: TGTGCCAGCCGGAGTTTCGGGGGCGGTGAAGCTTTCTTT
cdr3_aa: CASRSFGGGEAFF
d_call: .
clone_size: .
v_call: TRBV7-3
cdr3_length: 13
j_call: TRBJ1-1

cdr3_nt: TGCAGTGCTAGCCGCCCAGACAGGGGGAATTCACCCCTCCACTTT
cdr3_aa: CSASRPDRGNSPLHF
d_call: TRBD1
clone_size: .
v_call: TRBV20-1
cdr3_length: 15
j_call: TRBJ1-6

cdr3_nt: TGCAGTGCCCGTATCCGCAATGAGCAGTTCTTC
cdr3_aa: CSARIRNEQFF
d_call: .
clone_size: .
v_call: TRBV20-1
cdr3_length: 11
j_call: TRBJ2-1

cdr3_nt: TGTGCCAGCAGCCCCCCCGGGGGAGGTTATGGCTACACCTTC
cdr3_aa: CASSPPGGGYGYTF
d_call: .
clone_size: .
v_call: TRBV7-9
cdr3_length: 14
j_call: TRBJ1-2

cdr3_nt: TGCGCCAGCAGCTTGGGCTCTTTAGGGACAACATATGGCTACACCTTC
cdr3_aa: CASSLGSLGTTYGYTF
d_call: .
clone_size: few
v_call: TRBV5-1
cdr3_length: 16
j_call: TRBJ1-2

cdr3_nt: TGTGCCAGCAGCCATGTACAGGGGAACACTGAAGCTTTCTTT
cdr3_aa: CASSHVQGNTEAFF
d_call: .
clone_size: few
v_call: TRBV3-1
cdr3_length: 14
j_call: TRBJ1-1

cdr3_nt: TGTGCCAGCAGCCTGGGACAGGGGGCAACTAATGAAAAACCGTTTTTT
cdr3_aa: CASSLGQGATNEKPFF
d_call: TRBD1
clone_size: .
v_call: TRBV3-1
cdr3_length: 16
j_call: TRBJ1-4

cdr3_nt: TGTGCCATCAGGGCTCTAGCGGGAGGTTACGAGCAGTACTTC
cdr3_aa: CAIRALAGGYEQYF
d_call: TRBD2
clone_size: few
v_call: TRBV10-3
cdr3_length: 14
j_call: TRBJ2-7

cdr3_nt: TGCGCCAGCAGCTCCCGGGACCCCTACGAGCAGTACTTC
cdr3_aa: CASSSRDPYEQYF
d_call: .
clone_size: few
v_call: TRBV5-1
cdr3_length: 13
j_call: TRBJ2-7

cdr3_nt: TGCAGCGTTGAAGATATTGCGAATTCCTACAATGAGCAGTTCTTC
cdr3_aa: CSVEDIANSYNEQFF
d_call: .
clone_size: .
v_call: TRBV29-1
cdr3_length: 15
j_call: TRBJ2-1

cdr3_nt: TGCGCCAGCAGTGAGTCGCCAGGGTTGGTGAATCAGCCCCAGCATTTT
cdr3_aa: CASSESPGLVNQPQHF
d_call: .
clone_size: few
v_call: TRBV10-2
cdr3_length: 16
j_call: TRBJ1-5

cdr3_nt: TGTGCCAGCAGTACACGGACAGGTTACTATGGCTACACCTTC
cdr3_aa: CASSTRTGYYGYTF
d_call: TRBD1
clone_size: .
v_call: TRBV12-3/TRBV12-4
cdr3_length: 14
j_call: TRBJ1-2

cdr3_nt: TGTGCCAGCAGTTGTTACAGGCTCATGAACACTGAAGCTTTCTTT
cdr3_aa: CASSCYRLMNTEAFF
d_call: .
clone_size: few
v_call: TRBV6-4
cdr3_length: 15
j_call: TRBJ1-1

cdr3_nt: TGCGCCAGCAGCTTTAGTAGGGCGGCCCTATACGAGCAGTACTTC
cdr3_aa: CASSFSRAALYEQYF
d_call: .
clone_size: .
v_call: TRBV5-1
cdr3_length: 15
j_call: TRBJ2-7

cdr3_nt: TGTGCCAGCAGCCAAGAGGGACTGTCCCAAGAGACCCAGTACTTC
cdr3_aa: CASSQEGLSQETQYF
d_call: .
clone_size: few
v_call: TRBV3-1
cdr3_length: 15
j_call: TRBJ2-5

cdr3_nt: TGTGCCAGCAGCCAAGATGAGGGTTCGGCCTACGAGCAGTACTTC
cdr3_aa: CASSQDEGSAYEQYF
d_call: .
clone_size: .
v_call: TRBV4-2
cdr3_length: 15
j_call: TRBJ2-7

cdr3_nt: TGTGCCAGCAGCGCACGGGGGAGCTCCTACAATGAGCAGTTCTTC
cdr3_aa: CASSARGSSYNEQFF
d_call: .
clone_size: few
v_call: TRBV7-8
cdr3_length: 15
j_call: TRBJ2-1

cdr3_nt: TGCAGTGCTAGGGGACTAGCGGGAGGAGGAGAGACCCAGTACTTC
cdr3_aa: CSARGLAGGGETQYF
d_call: TRBD2
clone_size: few
v_call: TRBV20-1
cdr3_length: 15
j_call: TRBJ2-5

cdr3_nt: TGTGCCAGCAATCCTTCTTCATACTATGGCTACACCTTC
cdr3_aa: CASNPSSYYGYTF
d_call: .
clone_size: few
v_call: TRBV5-6
cdr3_length: 13
j_call: TRBJ1-2

cdr3_nt: TGCAGTGCTAGGGCTTCGGGATTCTACTATGGCTACACCTTC
cdr3_aa: CSARASGFYYGYTF
d_call: .
clone_size: few
v_call: TRBV20-1
cdr3_length: 14
j_call: TRBJ1-2

cdr3_nt: TGTGCCAGCAGCCAAGCGACAGGGTTGGCTGAAGCTTTCTTT
cdr3_aa: CASSQATGLAEAFF
d_call: TRBD1
clone_size: .
v_call: TRBV3-1
cdr3_length: 14
j_call: TRBJ1-1

cdr3_nt: TGTGCCAGCAGCCTTGACGACAGGGCCGAATCTTACGAGCAGTACTTC
cdr3_aa: CASSLDDRAESYEQYF
d_call: TRBD1
clone_size: .
v_call: TRBV14
cdr3_length: 16
j_call: TRBJ2-7

cdr3_nt: TGCGCCAGCAGCCAAGATACCTCTAACTATGGCTACACCTTC
cdr3_aa: CASSQDTSNYGYTF
d_call: .
clone_size: .
v_call: TRBV4-1
cdr3_length: 14
j_call: TRBJ1-2

cdr3_nt: TGTGCCAGCAGCCAAGAATGGCGTAACACCGGGGAGCTGTTTTTT
cdr3_aa: CASSQEWRNTGELFF
d_call: .
clone_size: .
v_call: TRBV14
cdr3_length: 15
j_call: TRBJ2-2

cdr3_nt: TGCAGTGCTAGTTTGCTAGCGGGAAAAGAGACCCAGTACTTC
cdr3_aa: CSASLLAGKETQYF
d_call: TRBD2
clone_size: .
v_call: TRBV20-1
cdr3_length: 14
j_call: TRBJ2-5

cdr3_nt: TGCGCCAGCAGCTTTTGGGGGACGGACTACGAGCAGTACTTC
cdr3_aa: CASSFWGTDYEQYF
d_call: .
clone_size: .
v_call: TRBV5-1
cdr3_length: 14
j_call: TRBJ2-7

cdr3_nt: TGCAGTGCCCCGACGGGATTTAACTACGAGCAGTACTTC
cdr3_aa: CSAPTGFNYEQYF
d_call: .
clone_size: few
v_call: TRBV20-1
cdr3_length: 13
j_call: TRBJ2-7